Below, 11 T cell receptor beta chains from the same sample are listed, as sequenced in a study of T cell changes during pregnancy in multiple sclerosis. TCRdb keeps only in-frame clones here, not all; method: immunoSEQ multiplex PCR. The sample lists tens of thousands of clones, roughly nine tenths occurring once. This sample comprised CD4+ T cells from peripheral blood mononuclear cells, obtained after pregnancy. All receptors come from a female donor with multiple sclerosis, enrolled in a pregnancy study.

V gene TRBV6-1 combines with J gene TRBJ2-7; 8 positions match TRBD1. Germline V CDR1 and CDR2: MNHNS, SASEGT. The CDR3 length is 14 residues. V dropped 6 bases and J dropped 5; count of bases not matched to a gene: 9. CDR3 coding DNA: TGTGCCAGCAGACACGAGGACAGGGACCACGAGCAGTACTTC. Its translation: CASRHEDRDHEQYF.

V is TRBV9 and J is TRBJ2-5; TRBD2 aligns across 10 bases. The V gene's germline CDR1 is SGDLS and CDR2 YYNGEE. The ends lost 2 bases at V and 1 base at J; junction bases unmatched: 2. CDR3 length equals 15 residues. The CDR3 coding sequence is TGTGCCAGCAGCGTTGGACTAGCGGCCCAAGAGACCCAGTACTTC. It specifies CASSVGLAAQETQYF.

The chain couples TRBV18 to TRBJ2-3; TRBD2 matches 7 bases. The CDR3 has 17 amino acids. After removal of 4 bases from V and 5 bases from J, the junction contained 15 bases not matched to a gene. From germline, CDR1 is KGHSH and CDR2 LQKENI. CDR3 residues: CASSRRGSGTTGDTQYF. The DNA of the CDR3 is TGTGCCAGCTCACGCCGTGGGAGCGGGACGACGGGAGATACGCAGTATTTT.

In this sample, this clone turned up once. The genes are TRBV5-4 and TRBJ2-7; TRBD1 aligns across 7 bases. V was pared by 0 bases and J by 0 bases, with 9 bases of the junction left unmatched. This CDR3 region has 17 residues. Germline CDR1 reads SGHNT; CDR2 reads YYREEE (reference sequence). CDR3 bases: TGTGCCAGCAGCTTGGCGATCCTGGGACAGAGCTCCTACGAGCAGTACTTC. Residues: CASSLAILGQSSYEQYF.

The chain joins TRBV4-2 to TRBJ2-1; 9 bases fit TRBD2. CDR3 length: 17 amino acids. CDR1 and CDR2 from the germline V gene are LGHNA and YNFKEQ. The V and J ends lost 0 bases and 0 bases, in that order; junction bases with no gene match: 3. In DNA form, the CDR3 reads TGTGCCAGCAGCCAAGATCTAGCGGGGTCCTCCTACAATGAGCAGTTCTTC. Translation gives CASSQDLAGSSYNEQFF.

The rearrangement links TRBV7-3 to TRBJ2-2; TRBD1 might be the D (5 bases). The V gene lost 2 bases and the J gene lost 8 bases, with 6 bases spanning the gap. The CDR3 runs 12 residues. Germline CDR1 and CDR2: SGHTA and FQGTGA. The CDR3 spells CASSLWTGELFF. The CDR3 DNA is TGTGCCAGCAGCTTATGGACAGGGGAGCTGTTTTTT.

To note about this clone: It is unclear where the CDR3 begins or ends on the DNA, so no DNA is shown, and the CDR3 is as TCRdb lists it. CDR3 protein: CASGWAGGAGDF. The chain uses TRBV12-5 and TRBJ1-1; TRBD1, as called in the table, went unchecked against the DNA. Counting both end residues, the CDR3 totals 12 amino acids. CDR1 and CDR2 from the germline V gene are LGHNT and FRNRAP.

The V and J genes are TRBV15 and TRBJ2-7; possible D gene TRBD1, 5 bases. Germline CDR1 and CDR2: LNHNV and YYDKDF (reference sequence). V dropped 0 bases and J dropped 7 bases, with 13 bases sitting between them. The CDR3 is 14 amino acids. CDR3 residues: CATSRDAGLGEQYF. The DNA of the CDR3 is TGTGCCACCAGCAGAGATGCAGGGCTCGGAGAGCAGTACTTC.

This chain's CDR3 is CSVIGGRGVREQYF. The CDR3 bases are TGCAGCGTCATCGGTGGCAGGGGCGTCCGGGAGCAGTACTTC. The chain couples TRBV29-1 to TRBJ2-7; TRBD1 is a possible D gene (6 bases). Germline-derived CDR1 and CDR2 are SQVTM and ANQGSEA. Trimming pared 6 bases from V and 7 bases from J, leaving 22 bases between. This CDR3 has 14 residues.

V and J are TRBV5-1 and TRBJ2-5, with TRBD2 identical over 10 bases. V gave up 6 bases and J gave up 1 base; unmatched junction bases: 6. Germline loops: CDR1 SGHRS, CDR2 YFSETQ. This CDR3 is 15 amino acids long. The CDR3 region has the DNA TGCGCCAGCACACTTAGCGGGGGGACCCAAGAGACCCAGTACTTC. Protein: CASTLSGGTQETQYF.

The chain joins TRBV6-1 to TRBJ2-6; 14 positions agree with TRBD2. The CDR3 has 19 amino acids. CDR1 MNHNS and CDR2 SASEGT come from the germline V gene. V shed 4 bases and J 3 bases; nucleotides not matched to a gene: 8. Here the CDR3 DNA reads TGTGCCAGCAGTGCCCTAGGACTAGCGGGAGGTTATGGGGCCAACGTCCTGACTTTC. Residues: CASSALGLAGGYGANVLTF.